These T cell receptor beta chains were read from a single sample in a study of blood T cell repertoires in COVID-19. Assay used: immunoSEQ multiplex PCR; TCRdb lists only in-frame clones, some missing. The sample shows fewer than 350,000 clones, approximately 83% of them seen only once. The specimen was PBMCs or T cells enriched from blood (not recorded which). All receptors come from a woman aged 40 to 50 with acute COVID-19. Both conserved end residues are part of each CDR3. A D gene is named only where the DNA matches it firmly. The size entry is marked missing in some rows and otherwise reads once, few, many or a size class.

>TRBJ1-2|.|TRBD1|TRBV5-6
TGTGCCAGCAGCAAGAGACAGGGGGCCTTTAACTATGGCTACACCTTC
CASSKRQGAFNYGYTF
>TRBJ2-6|.|TRBD1|TRBV7-9
TGTGCCAGCAGCTTAGCAGGGGGCGGTTCTGGGGCCAACGTCCTGACTTTC
CASSLAGGGSGANVLTF
>TRBJ2-1|.|.|TRBV6-5
TGTGCCAGCAGCGCCGATCGGTTTCTAGGTGAGCAGTTCTTC
CASSADRFLGEQFF
>TRBJ2-3|.|.|TRBV7-8
TGTGCCAGCAGCTTAGGGCTAGGTACAGATACGCAGTATTTT
CASSLGLGTDTQYF
>TRBJ2-7|.|.|TRBV5-4
TGTGCCAGCAGCACTGGCCGGGGATACGAGCAGTACTTC
CASSTGRGYEQYF
>TRBJ1-3|few|TRBD1|TRBV3-1/TRBV3-2
TGTGCCAGCAGCCGAAAGGGGGCGGGAAACACCATATATTTT
CASSRKGAGNTIYF
>TRBJ1-4|.|.|TRBV5-1
TGCGCCAGCAGCTATATGGGGCTAGCTAATGAAAAACTGTTTTTT
CASSYMGLANEKLFF
>TRBJ1-5|.|TRBD1|TRBV4-2
TGTGCCAGCAGCCAAGCCGGGACAGGCGGTAGCAATCAGCCCCAGCATTTT
CASSQAGTGGSNQPQHF
>TRBJ2-3|.|.|TRBV7-8
TGTGCCAGCAGCCCTCAAGGGGGCACAGATACGCAGTATTTT
CASSPQGGTDTQYF
>TRBJ1-2|.|TRBD1|TRBV11-2
TGTGCCAGCAGCCCTACGACAGGGGGCTATGGCTACACCTTC
CASSPTTGGYGYTF
>TRBJ2-3|.|TRBD2|TRBV7-3
TGTGCCAGCTCCCTAGCGGGGACCAGCACAGATACGCAGTATTTT
CASSLAGTSTDTQYF
>TRBJ1-5|.|TRBD1|TRBV28
TGTGCCAGCAGACTCCTGGACAGGGGGCTGTATAGCAATCAGCCCCAGCATTTT
CASRLLDRGLYSNQPQHF
>TRBJ2-5|.|.|TRBV29-1
TGCAGCGTTGAAGGCCGGGCGCTCCGGGGAGAGACCCAGTACTTC
CSVEGRALRGETQYF
>TRBJ1-2|once|.|TRBV12-3/TRBV12-4
TGTGCCAGCACCTTGGGGGGAGTCTATGGCTACACCTTC
CASTLGGVYGYTF
>TRBJ2-7|once|TRBD2|TRBV19
TGTGCCAGTAGTCCGGGACTAGCGGGACACGAGCAGTACTTC
CASSPGLAGHEQYF
>TRBJ2-5|.|.|TRBV7-9
TGTGCCAGCAGCTCACAGGGATCCCAAGAGACCCAGTACTTC
CASSSQGSQETQYF
>TRBJ2-1|.|.|TRBV4-3
TGCGCCAGCAGCCAAGTCACGGGGGTGGGCAATGAGCAGTTCTTC
CASSQVTGVGNEQFF
>TRBJ1-2|.|TRBD1|TRBV29-1
TGCAGCGTTGACCAATCAATGTCCGGGACAGGGGCTACGACCTATGGCTACACCTTC
CSVDQSMSGTGATTYGYTF
>TRBJ1-2|few|TRBD1|TRBV6-1
TGTGCCAGCAGTGAATCACCGGGACAGGGGTATGGCTACACCTTC
CASSESPGQGYGYTF
>TRBJ1-5|.|TRBD1|TRBV19
TGTGCCAGTAGTACTCTCAAGACAGGGTTTGGGAATCAGCCCCAGCATTTT
CASSTLKTGFGNQPQHF
>TRBJ1-6|.|.|TRBV13
TGTGCCAGCCGCACAGGGTTTTCACCCCTCCACTTT
CASRTGFSPLHF
>TRBJ1-2|.|.|TRBV27
TGTGCCAGCAGCGTCCAGGCTAACTATGGCTACACCTTC
CASSVQANYGYTF
>TRBJ2-2|.|.|TRBV10-2
TGCGCCAGCAGTGAGAAGGGGGTACGCCCGAACACCGGGGAGCTGTTTTTT
CASSEKGVRPNTGELFF
>TRBJ1-4|.|.|TRBV3-1/TRBV3-2
TGTGCCAGCAGCCCCTCTAGTACGGGGAGTGAAAAACTGTTTTTT
CASSPSSTGSEKLFF
>TRBJ2-1|few|TRBD2|TRBV7-8
TGTGCCAGCAGCTTAATTCCAGCGGGAGGAAGCAATGAGCAGTTCTTC
CASSLIPAGGSNEQFF
>TRBJ2-7|.|.|TRBV9
TGTGCCAGCAGCGTAGGGACCGGGGAGGACGAGCAGTACTTC
CASSVGTGEDEQYF
>TRBJ1-2|.|.|TRBV5-4
TGTGCCAGCAGCTTGTATGAGGGCTACACCTTC
CASSLYEGYTF
>TRBJ1-1|once|TRBD1|TRBV5-5
TGTGCCAGCAGCTTGGCCAGTGGGACAGAGAAAGCTTTCTTT
CASSLASGTEKAFF
>TRBJ1-2|.|.|TRBV11-2
TGTGCCAGCAGCTTATCTCAGGGGAACTATGGCTACACCTTC
CASSLSQGNYGYTF
>TRBJ1-1|.|.|TRBV3-1/TRBV3-2
TGTGCCAGCAGCCAAGGGCACGGGGCTTTCTTT
CASSQGHGAFF
>TRBJ1-1|few|.|TRBV27
TGTGCCAGCAGTTACGGCGGGAACACTGAAGCTTTCTTT
CASSYGGNTEAFF
>TRBJ1-2|.|.|TRBV6-5
TGTGCCAGCAGTTACTCCAGTCAGGGGAACTATGGCTACACCTTC
CASSYSSQGNYGYTF
>TRBJ2-6|.|TRBD1|TRBV13
TGTGCCAGCAGCTTAAGGACAGGGCCCTCTGGGGCCAACGTCCTGACTTTC
CASSLRTGPSGANVLTF
>TRBJ2-7|.|TRBD2|TRBV29-1
TGCAGCGTAATAAGTAGCGGGAGTGGATCCTACGAGCAGTACTTC
CSVISSGSGSYEQYF
>TRBJ1-2|.|TRBD1|TRBV6-5
TGTGCCAGCAGTAACGGACAGGGCGGCTACACCTTC
CASSNGQGGYTF